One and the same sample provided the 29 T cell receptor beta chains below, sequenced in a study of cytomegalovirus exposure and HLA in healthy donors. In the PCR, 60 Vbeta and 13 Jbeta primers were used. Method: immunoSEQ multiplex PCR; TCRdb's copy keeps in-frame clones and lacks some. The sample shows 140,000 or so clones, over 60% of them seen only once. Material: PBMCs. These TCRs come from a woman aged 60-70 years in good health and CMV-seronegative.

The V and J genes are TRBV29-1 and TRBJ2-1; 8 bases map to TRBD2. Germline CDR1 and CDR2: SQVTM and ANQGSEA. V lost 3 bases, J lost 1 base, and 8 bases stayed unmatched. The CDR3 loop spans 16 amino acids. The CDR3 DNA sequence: TGCAGCGTTGATCCCAGCGGGAGTAATTCCTACAATGAGCAGTTCTTC. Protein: CSVDPSGSNSYNEQFF.

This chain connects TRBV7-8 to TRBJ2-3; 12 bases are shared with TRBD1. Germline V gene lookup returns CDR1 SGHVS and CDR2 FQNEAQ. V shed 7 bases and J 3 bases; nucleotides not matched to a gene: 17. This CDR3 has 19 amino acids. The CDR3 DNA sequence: TGTGCCAGCATATCCGGGACAGGGGGCGTGAGGGTTGTAACAGATACGCAGTATTTT. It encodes CASISGTGGVRVVTDTQYF.

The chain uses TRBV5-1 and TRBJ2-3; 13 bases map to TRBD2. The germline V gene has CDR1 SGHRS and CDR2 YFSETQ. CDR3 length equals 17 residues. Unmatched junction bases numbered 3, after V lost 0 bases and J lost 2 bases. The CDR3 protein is CASSLVTSGGSTDTQYF. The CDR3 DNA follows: TGCGCCAGCAGCTTGGTGACTAGCGGGGGGTCCACAGATACGCAGTATTTT. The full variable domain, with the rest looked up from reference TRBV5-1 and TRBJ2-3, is KAGVTQTPRYLIKTRGQQVTLSCSPISGHRSVSWYQQTPGQGLQFLFEYFSETQRNKGNFPGRFSGRQFSNSRSEMNVSTLELGDSALYLCASSLVTSGGSTDTQYFGPGTRLTVL.

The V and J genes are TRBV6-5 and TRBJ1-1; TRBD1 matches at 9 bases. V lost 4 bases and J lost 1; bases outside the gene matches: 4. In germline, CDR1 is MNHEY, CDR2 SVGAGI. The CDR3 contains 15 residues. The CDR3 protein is CASSLRQGGNTEAFF. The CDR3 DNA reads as TGTGCCAGCAGTTTGCGACAGGGGGGGAACACTGAAGCTTTCTTT.

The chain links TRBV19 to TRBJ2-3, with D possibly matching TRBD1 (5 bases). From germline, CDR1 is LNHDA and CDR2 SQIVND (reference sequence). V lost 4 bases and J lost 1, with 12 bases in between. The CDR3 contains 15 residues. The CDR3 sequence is CASSSRQLRTDTQYF. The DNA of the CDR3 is TGTGCCAGTAGTAGCCGACAGCTCCGCACAGATACGCAGTATTTT.

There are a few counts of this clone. CDR3 sequence (DNA): TGCGCCAGCAGCCAAGGGAGAGTAGGACAGGGTACCACTGAAGCTTTCTTT. Translation gives CASSQGRVGQGTTEAFF. The chain combines TRBV4-3 with TRBJ1-1; 8 bases are shared with TRBD1. With 1 base clipped from V and 4 bases from J, the junction kept 11 bases outside the gene matches. Germline-derived CDR1 and CDR2 are LGHNA and YSLEER. The CDR3 sequence is 17 residues long.

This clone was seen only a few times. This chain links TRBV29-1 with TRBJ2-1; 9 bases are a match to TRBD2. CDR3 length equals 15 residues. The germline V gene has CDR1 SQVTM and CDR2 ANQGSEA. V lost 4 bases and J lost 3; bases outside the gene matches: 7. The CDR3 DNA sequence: TGCAGCGTTGGAGGGCGGGAGGGACTCTACAATGAGCAGTTCTTC. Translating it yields CSVGGREGLYNEQFF.

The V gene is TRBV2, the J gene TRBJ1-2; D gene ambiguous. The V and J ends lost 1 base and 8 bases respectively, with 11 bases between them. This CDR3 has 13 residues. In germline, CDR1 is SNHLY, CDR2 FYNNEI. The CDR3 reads CASSEVRTGGYTF. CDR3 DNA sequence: TGTGCCAGCAGTGAAGTCAGAACCGGGGGCTACACCTTC.

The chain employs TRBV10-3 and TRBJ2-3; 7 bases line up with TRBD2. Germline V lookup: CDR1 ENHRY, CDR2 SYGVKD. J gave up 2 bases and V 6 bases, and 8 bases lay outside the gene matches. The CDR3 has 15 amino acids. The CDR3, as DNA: TGTGCCATCAGCCCACTAGCGAGCTACACAGATACGCAGTATTTT. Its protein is CAISPLASYTDTQYF.

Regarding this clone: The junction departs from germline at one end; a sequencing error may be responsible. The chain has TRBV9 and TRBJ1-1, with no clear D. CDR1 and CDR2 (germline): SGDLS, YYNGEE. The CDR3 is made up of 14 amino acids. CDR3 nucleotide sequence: TGTGCCGGCAGCGTAGTAGGAGAGAACACTGAAGCTTTCTTT. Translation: CAGSVVGENTEAFF.

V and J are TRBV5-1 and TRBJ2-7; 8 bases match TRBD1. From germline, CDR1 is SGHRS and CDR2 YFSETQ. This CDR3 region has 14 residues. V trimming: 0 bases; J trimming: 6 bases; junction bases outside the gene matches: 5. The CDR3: CASSLVQGAGEQYF. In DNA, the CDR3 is TGCGCCAGCAGCTTGGTTCAGGGGGCGGGCGAGCAGTACTTC.

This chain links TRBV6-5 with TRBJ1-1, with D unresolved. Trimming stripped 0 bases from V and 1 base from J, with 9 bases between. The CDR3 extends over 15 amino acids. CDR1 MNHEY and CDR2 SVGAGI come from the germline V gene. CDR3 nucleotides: TGTGCCAGCAGTTACTCGAGTCGGGGGAACACTGAAGCTTTCTTT. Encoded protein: CASSYSSRGNTEAFF.

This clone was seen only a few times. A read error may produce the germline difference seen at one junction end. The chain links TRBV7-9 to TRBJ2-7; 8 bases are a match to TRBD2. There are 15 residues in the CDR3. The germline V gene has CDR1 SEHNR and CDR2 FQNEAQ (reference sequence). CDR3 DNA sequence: TGTTCCAGCAGCTTAGGGAAGGGCATAGCGGGGGAGCAGTACTTC. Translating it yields CSSSLGKGIAGEQYF.

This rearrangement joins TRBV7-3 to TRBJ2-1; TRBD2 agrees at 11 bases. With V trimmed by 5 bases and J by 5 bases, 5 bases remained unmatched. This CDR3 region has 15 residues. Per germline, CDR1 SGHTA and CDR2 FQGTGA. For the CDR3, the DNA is TGTGCCAGCAGCCCGTCGGGACTAGCGGACAATGAGCAGTTCTTC. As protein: CASSPSGLADNEQFF.

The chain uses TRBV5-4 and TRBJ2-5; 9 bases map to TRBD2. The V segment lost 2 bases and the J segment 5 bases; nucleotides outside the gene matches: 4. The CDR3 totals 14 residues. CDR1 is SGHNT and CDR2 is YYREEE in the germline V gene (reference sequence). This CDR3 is CASSFDAGGETQYF. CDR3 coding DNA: TGTGCCAGCAGCTTCGATGCGGGGGGGGAGACCCAGTACTTC.

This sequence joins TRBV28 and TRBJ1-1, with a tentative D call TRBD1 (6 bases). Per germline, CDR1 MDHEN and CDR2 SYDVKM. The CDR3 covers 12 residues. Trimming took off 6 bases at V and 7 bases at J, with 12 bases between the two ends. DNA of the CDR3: TGTGCCAGCAGCTCAGGGGTAGGTGAAGCTTTCTTT. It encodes CASSSGVGEAFF.

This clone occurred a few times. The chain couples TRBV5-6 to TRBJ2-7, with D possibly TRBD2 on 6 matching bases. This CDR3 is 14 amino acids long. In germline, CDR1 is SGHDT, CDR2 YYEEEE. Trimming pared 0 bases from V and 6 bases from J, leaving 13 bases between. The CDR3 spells CASSLVVSGSEQYF. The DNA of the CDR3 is TGTGCCAGCAGCTTGGTTGTTAGCGGTAGCGAGCAGTACTTC.

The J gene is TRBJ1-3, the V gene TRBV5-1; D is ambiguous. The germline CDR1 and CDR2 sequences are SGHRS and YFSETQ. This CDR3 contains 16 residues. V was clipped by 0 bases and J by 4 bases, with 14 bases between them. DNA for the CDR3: TGCGCCAGCAGCTTGGATGGGAGAGGTGCAGGAAACACCATATATTTT. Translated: CASSLDGRGAGNTIYF.

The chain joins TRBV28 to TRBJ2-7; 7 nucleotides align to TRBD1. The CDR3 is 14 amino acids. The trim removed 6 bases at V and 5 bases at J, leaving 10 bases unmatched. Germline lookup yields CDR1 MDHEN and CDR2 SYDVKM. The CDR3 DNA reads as TGTGCCAGCAGAGTACAGGGGCGGGCCAACGAGCAGTACTTC. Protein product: CASRVQGRANEQYF.

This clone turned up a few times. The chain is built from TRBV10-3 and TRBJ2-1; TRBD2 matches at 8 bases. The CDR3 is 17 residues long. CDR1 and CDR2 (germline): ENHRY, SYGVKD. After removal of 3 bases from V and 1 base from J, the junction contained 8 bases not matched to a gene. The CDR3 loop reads CAISDFVTSVSYNEQFF. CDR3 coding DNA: TGTGCCATCAGTGACTTTGTGACTAGCGTTTCCTACAATGAGCAGTTCTTC.

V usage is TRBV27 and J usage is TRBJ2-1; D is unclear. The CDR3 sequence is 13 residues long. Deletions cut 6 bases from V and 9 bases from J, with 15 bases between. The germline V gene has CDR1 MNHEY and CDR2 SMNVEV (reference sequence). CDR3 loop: CASSPYHSFEQFF. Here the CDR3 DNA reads TGTGCCAGCAGCCCCTATCATAGCTTTGAGCAGTTCTTC.

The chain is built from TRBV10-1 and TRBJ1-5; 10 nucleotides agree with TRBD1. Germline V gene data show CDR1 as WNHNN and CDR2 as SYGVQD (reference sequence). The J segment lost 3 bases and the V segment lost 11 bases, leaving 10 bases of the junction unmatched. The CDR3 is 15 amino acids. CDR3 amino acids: CAVGGQGQNNQPQHF. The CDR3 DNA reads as TGCGCCGTCGGGGGACAGGGGCAGAACAATCAGCCCCAGCATTTT.

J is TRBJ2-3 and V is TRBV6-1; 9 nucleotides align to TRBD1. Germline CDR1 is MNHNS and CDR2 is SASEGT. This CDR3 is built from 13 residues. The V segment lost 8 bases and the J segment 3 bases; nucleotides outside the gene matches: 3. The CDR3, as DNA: TGTGCCAGCGCGACAGGGGGGACAGATACGCAGTATTTT. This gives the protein CASATGGTDTQYF.

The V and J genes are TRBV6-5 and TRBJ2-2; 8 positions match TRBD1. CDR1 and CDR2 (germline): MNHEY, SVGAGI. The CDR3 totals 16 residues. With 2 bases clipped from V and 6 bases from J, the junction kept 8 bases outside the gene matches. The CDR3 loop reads CASSYNPDRAAGELFF. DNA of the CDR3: TGTGCCAGCAGTTACAACCCGGACAGGGCGGCCGGGGAGCTGTTTTTT.

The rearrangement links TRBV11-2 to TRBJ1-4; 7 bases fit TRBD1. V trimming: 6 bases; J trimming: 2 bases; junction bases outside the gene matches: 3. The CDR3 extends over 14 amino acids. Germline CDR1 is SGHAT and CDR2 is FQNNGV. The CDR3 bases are TGTGCCAGCAGGGAGACAGGGACTAATGAAAAACTGTTTTTT. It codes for CASRETGTNEKLFF.

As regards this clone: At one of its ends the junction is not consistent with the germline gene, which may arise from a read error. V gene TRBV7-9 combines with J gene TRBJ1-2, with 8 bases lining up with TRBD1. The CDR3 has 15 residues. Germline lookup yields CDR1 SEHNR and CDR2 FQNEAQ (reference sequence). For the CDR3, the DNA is TGTTCCAGCAGTTTAATGGCAGGGGGCTTTCGTGGCTACACCTTC. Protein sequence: CSSSLMAGGFRGYTF.

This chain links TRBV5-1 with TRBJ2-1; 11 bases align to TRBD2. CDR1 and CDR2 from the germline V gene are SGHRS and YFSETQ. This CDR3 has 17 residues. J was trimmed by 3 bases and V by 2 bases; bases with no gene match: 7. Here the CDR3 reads CASSLEGLAAFYNEQFF. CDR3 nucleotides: TGCGCCAGCAGCTTAGAGGGACTAGCGGCCTTCTACAATGAGCAGTTCTTC. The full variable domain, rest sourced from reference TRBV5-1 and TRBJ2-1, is KAGVTQTPRYLIKTRGQQVTLSCSPISGHRSVSWYQQTPGQGLQFLFEYFSETQRNKGNFPGRFSGRQFSNSRSEMNVSTLELGDSALYLCASSLEGLAAFYNEQFFGPGTRLTVL.

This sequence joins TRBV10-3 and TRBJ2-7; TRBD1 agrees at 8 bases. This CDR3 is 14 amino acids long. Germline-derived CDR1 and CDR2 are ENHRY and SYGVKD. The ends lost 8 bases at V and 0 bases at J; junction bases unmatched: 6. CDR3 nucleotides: TGTGCCATCGGCAGGGGGCCACTCTCCTACGAGCAGTACTTC. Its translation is CAIGRGPLSYEQYF.

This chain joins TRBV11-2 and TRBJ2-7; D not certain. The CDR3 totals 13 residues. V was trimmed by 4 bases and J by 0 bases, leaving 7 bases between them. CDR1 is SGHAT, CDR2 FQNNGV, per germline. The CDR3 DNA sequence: TGTGCCAGCAGCTCCCAGGACTCCTACGAGCAGTACTTC. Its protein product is CASSSQDSYEQYF.